The sequence of this TCR beta chain was determined in a study of radiation and T cells in renal cell carcinoma. For the study at large: Nephrectomy followed 15 Gy stereotactic body radiation by 4 weeks.

With V trimmed by 4 bases and J by 1 base, 5 bases remained unmatched. Germline V gene sequence: CDR1 SGHNT, CDR2 YENEEA. The CDR3 sequence is 16 residues long. TCRdb keeps only in-frame clones here, not all; method: immunoSEQ multiplex PCR. The sample comprises 110,000 to 150,000 clones, around nine tenths of which are singletons, and around 11% rests with the top ten. Only one count was recorded for this clone. As to time point: baseline pretreatment blood. Treatment indicated: 15 Gy SBRT to primary tumor, nephrectomy 4 weeks later. Serial blood draws occurred at baseline and 2 and 4 weeks post-SBRT.

The TCR sequence derives from a woman between 45 and 65 years old with renal cell carcinoma. Sequences were derived from blood, sampled from a patient whose treatment included radiotherapy and nephrectomy. This sequence joins TRBV11-3 and TRBJ2-2; 8 bases map to TRBD2. The DNA of the CDR3 is TGTGCCAGCAGCTCGCGGGGGGCTCGGAACACCGGGGAGCTGTTTTTT. The encoded protein is CASSSRGARNTGELFF.